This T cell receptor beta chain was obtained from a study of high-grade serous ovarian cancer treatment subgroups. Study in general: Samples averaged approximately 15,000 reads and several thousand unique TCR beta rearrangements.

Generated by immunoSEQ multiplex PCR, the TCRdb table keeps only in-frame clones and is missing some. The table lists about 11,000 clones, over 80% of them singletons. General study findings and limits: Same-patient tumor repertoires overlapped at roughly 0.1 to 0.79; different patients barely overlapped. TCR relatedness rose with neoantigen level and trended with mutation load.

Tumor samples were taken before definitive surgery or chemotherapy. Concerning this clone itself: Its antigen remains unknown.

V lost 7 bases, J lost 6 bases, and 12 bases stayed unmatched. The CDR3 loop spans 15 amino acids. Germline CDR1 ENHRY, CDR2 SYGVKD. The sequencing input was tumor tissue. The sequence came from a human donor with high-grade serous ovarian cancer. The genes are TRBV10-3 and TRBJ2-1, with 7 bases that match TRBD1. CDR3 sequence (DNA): TGTGCCATCACCCATGGACAGCCAGGGGGCAATGAGCAGTTCTTC. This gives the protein CAITHGQPGGNEQFF.